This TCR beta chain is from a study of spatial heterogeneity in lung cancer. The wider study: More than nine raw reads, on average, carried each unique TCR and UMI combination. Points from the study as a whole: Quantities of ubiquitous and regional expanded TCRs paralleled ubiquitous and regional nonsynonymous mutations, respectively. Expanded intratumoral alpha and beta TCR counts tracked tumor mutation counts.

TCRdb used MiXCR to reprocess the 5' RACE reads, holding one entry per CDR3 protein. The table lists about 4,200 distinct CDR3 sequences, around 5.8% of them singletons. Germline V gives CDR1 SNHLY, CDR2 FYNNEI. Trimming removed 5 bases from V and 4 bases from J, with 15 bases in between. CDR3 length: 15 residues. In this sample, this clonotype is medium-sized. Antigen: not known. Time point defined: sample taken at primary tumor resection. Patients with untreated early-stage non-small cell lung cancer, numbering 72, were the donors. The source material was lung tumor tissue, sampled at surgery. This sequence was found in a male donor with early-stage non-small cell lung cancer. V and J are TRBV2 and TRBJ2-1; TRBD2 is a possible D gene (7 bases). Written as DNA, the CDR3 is TGTGCCAGCAGTCCTGGCCGGGGGGCTTACAATGAGCAGTTCTTC. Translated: CASSPGRGAYNEQFF.